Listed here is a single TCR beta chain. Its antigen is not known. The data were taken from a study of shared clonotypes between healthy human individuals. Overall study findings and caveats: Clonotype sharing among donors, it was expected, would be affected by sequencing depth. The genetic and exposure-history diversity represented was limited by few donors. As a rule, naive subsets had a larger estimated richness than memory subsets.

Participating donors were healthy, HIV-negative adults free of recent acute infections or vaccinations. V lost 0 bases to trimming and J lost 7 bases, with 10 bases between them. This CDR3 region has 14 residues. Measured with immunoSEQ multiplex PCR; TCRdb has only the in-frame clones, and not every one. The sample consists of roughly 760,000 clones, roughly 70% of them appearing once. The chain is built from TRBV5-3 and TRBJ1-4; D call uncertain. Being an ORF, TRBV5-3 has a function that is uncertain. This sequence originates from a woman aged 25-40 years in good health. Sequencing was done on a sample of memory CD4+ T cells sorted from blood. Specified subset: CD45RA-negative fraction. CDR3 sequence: CARSLEGDGEKLFF. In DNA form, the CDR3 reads TGTGCCAGAAGCTTGGAGGGTGATGGTGAAAAACTGTTTTTT.